This T cell receptor beta chain was found in a study of OX40 agonist ivuxolimab in advanced cancers. Study overall: As their treatment, patients were administered ivuxolimab, an agonistic anti-OX40 (CD134) antibody. Three individuals attained partial responses, comprising one hepatocellular carcinoma case and two cutaneous melanoma cases. Study-wide findings and caveats: At 0.1 to 3.0 mg/kg, clonal expansion of CD4+ and CD8+ blood T cells had occurred by week 6.

Germline V gene data show CDR1 as MNHEY and CDR2 as SVGAGI. This CDR3 has 15 amino acids. The V segment lost 8 bases and the J segment 8 bases; nucleotides outside the gene matches: 14. This table comes from immunoSEQ multiplex PCR, and its TCRdb copy is limited to in-frame clones, with some not included. In the table there are approximately 61,000 clones, around 89% of which are singletons. Worth noting for this clone: The antigen is unknown.

The TCR was taken from an adult with an advanced solid tumor such as melanoma, head and neck, liver or kidney cancer. The V call is TRBV6-5, the J call TRBJ1-2; TRBD1 matches at 10 bases. Sequences were derived from CD4+ or CD8+ T cells sorted from blood, sampled in a trial of the OX40 agonist ivuxolimab. The CDR3 reads CASQDRGLVGDGYTF. CDR3 coding DNA: TGTGCCAGCCAGGACAGGGGGTTGGTAGGCGACGGCTACACCTTC.